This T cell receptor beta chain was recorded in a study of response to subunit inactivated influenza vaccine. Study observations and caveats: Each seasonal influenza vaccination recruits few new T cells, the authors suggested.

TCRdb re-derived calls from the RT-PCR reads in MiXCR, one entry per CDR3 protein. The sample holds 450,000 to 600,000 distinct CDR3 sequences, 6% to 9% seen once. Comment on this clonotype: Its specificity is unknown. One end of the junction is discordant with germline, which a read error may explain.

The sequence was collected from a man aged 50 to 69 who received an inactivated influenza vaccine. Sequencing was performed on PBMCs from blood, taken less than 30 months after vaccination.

The CDR3 region is CASSQGTGSLETQYF. The CDR3 DNA is TGCGCCAGCAGCCAGGGGACAGGGTCGTTGGAGACCCAGTATTTC. This chain uses TRBV4-3 with TRBJ2-5, with 9 bases lining up with TRBD1. Looked up from germline, CDR1 is LGHNA and CDR2 is YSLEER. The CDR3 has 15 amino acids.